Listed here are 15 T cell receptor beta chains from one sample, sequenced in a study of blood T cell repertoires in COVID-19. Repertoires were generated with immunoSEQ multiplex PCR, while TCRdb's copy carries only in-frame clones and drops some. The table shows 200,000 to 250,000 clones, with more than 75% occurring only once. The specimen was peripheral blood. The receptors were gathered from a man between 60 and 75 years old who had recovered from COVID-19.

The chain joins TRBV6-5 to TRBJ2-7, with D tentatively TRBD1 (5 bases). Trimming cost V 6 bases and J 2 bases, with 11 bases left between them. From germline, CDR1 is MNHEY and CDR2 SVGAGI. The CDR3 totals 13 residues. CDR3: CASSPRVPYEQYF. The CDR3 DNA reads as TGTGCCAGCAGCCCCAGGGTCCCCTACGAGCAGTACTTC.

The gene calls are TRBV12-3 or TRBV12-4 and TRBJ1-1, with 7 positions matching TRBD1. The CDR3 spans 13 residues. With V trimmed by 5 bases and J by 4 bases, 4 bases remained unmatched. The CDR3 nucleotides read TGTGCCAGCAGTATGACAGGGATCACTGAAGCTTTCTTT. This encodes CASSMTGITEAFF.

This rearrangement joins TRBV18 to TRBJ2-3, with 7 bases matching TRBD1. Germline trimming cut 4 bases from V and 3 bases from J; bases unmatched to any gene: 4. Germline V lookup: CDR1 KGHSH, CDR2 LQKENI. This CDR3 contains 14 residues. CDR3 DNA sequence: TGTGCCAGCTCACAGGGACAGTTAACAGATACGCAGTATTTT. It codes for CASSQGQLTDTQYF.

Details on this clone: The same CDR3 also results from other DNA sequences found in this sample. This chain joins TRBV18 and TRBJ2-7, with TRBD1 identical over 9 bases. The CDR3 has 14 residues. Germline assignment: CDR1 KGHSH and CDR2 LQKENI. V trimming: 3 bases; J trimming: 4 bases; junction bases outside the gene matches: 4. CDR3 amino acids: CASSPGQGSYEQYF. CDR3 sequence (DNA): TGTGCCAGCTCACCGGGACAGGGTTCATACGAGCAGTACTTC.

The chain joins TRBV6-6 to TRBJ2-3, with D perhaps matching TRBD1 (5 bases). Trimming removed 4 bases at V and 1 base at J, with 6 bases between. CDR3 length: 13 residues. Germline CDR1 MNHNY, CDR2 SVGAGI (reference sequence). CDR3 amino acids: CASSSRGTDTQYF. In DNA form, the CDR3 reads TGTGCCAGCAGTTCCAGGGGCACAGATACGCAGTATTTT.

V and J are TRBV3-1 (or the pseudogene TRBV3-2) and TRBJ2-1, with D perhaps TRBD2 (7 bases). The CDR3 covers 13 residues. Trimming pared 4 bases from V and 6 bases from J, leaving 10 bases between. CDR1 and CDR2 (germline): LGHDT, YNNKEL (reference sequence). The CDR3 coding sequence is TGTGCCAGCAGCCTCGGGGGGCGCAATGAGCAGTTCTTC. Its protein product is CASSLGGRNEQFF.

This chain uses TRBV5-6 with TRBJ2-7; D unclear. This CDR3 spans 15 amino acids. In germline, CDR1 is SGHDT, CDR2 YYEEEE. The V and J ends lost 0 bases and 2 bases respectively, with 12 bases between them. The CDR3 protein is CASSLGTVPPYEQYF. CDR3 in DNA: TGTGCCAGCAGCTTGGGTACAGTTCCACCCTACGAGCAGTACTTC.

V gene TRBV5-1 combines with J gene TRBJ2-3, with a weak D call TRBD1 (6 bases). V was clipped by 4 bases and J by 7 bases, with 10 bases between them. CDR1 is SGHRS, CDR2 YFSETQ, per germline. The CDR3 covers 12 residues. CDR3 sequence reads: CASSVQGYTQYF. CDR3 nucleotide sequence: TGCGCCAGCAGCGTACAGGGTTATACGCAGTATTTT.

V usage is TRBV28 and J usage is TRBJ2-4; D remains ambiguous. Between the trimmed V and J ends, which lost 2 bases and 0 bases, there was a span of 5 bases. Germline CDR1 MDHEN, CDR2 SYDVKM. The CDR3 contains 14 residues. This chain's CDR3 is CASSLPIAKNIQYF. The CDR3 nucleotides are TGTGCCAGCAGTTTACCCATAGCCAAAAACATTCAGTACTTC.

The chain recombines TRBV29-1 with TRBJ1-2; D unresolved. The V end was cut by 7 bases, the J end by 7 bases, with 19 bases between. Per the germline V gene, CDR1 is SQVTM and CDR2 is ANQGSEA. This CDR3 region has 13 residues. The CDR3 sequence is CSGGRVDGPGYTF. CDR3 DNA: TGCAGCGGCGGGCGGGTCGACGGGCCTGGCTACACCTTC. Filled out from reference TRBV29-1 and TRBJ1-2, the complete variable domain reads SAVISQKPSRDICQRGTSLTIQCQVDSQVTMMFWYRQQPGQSLTLIATANQGSEATYESGFVIDKFPISRPNLTFSTLTVSNMSPEDSSIYLCSGGRVDGPGYTFGSGTRLTVV.

This chain links TRBV18 with TRBJ2-5; D is unclear. The CDR3 totals 15 residues. The germline gives CDR1 KGHSH, CDR2 LQKENI. Trimming cost V 1 base and J 2 bases, with 11 bases left between them. CDR3 amino acids: CASSPQMARQETQYF. As DNA, the CDR3 is TGTGCCAGCTCACCACAAATGGCCCGTCAAGAGACCCAGTACTTC.

V and J are TRBV13 and TRBJ2-3; 8 bases line up with TRBD2. The junction had 0 bases not matched to a gene; V was cut back by 0 bases and J by 1 base. The CDR3 sequence is 15 residues long. CDR1 is PRHDT and CDR2 is FYEKMQ in the germline V gene (reference sequence). The CDR3, as DNA: TGTGCCAGCAGCTTAGGACTAGCGGGCACAGATACGCAGTATTTT. It encodes CASSLGLAGTDTQYF.

V and J are TRBV5-8 and TRBJ2-1; D is ambiguous. Germline V gives CDR1 SGHTS, CDR2 YDEGEE. The CDR3 contains 13 residues. Trimming took 6 bases from V and 12 from J, leaving 19 bases between them. CDR3 sequence: CASTNAQARGQFF. The CDR3 coding sequence is TGTGCCAGCACCAACGCGCAGGCCCGTGGGCAGTTCTTC. Looking up the rest from reference TRBV5-8 and TRBJ2-1 gives the full variable domain: EAGVTQSPTHLIKTRGQQATLRCSPISGHTSVYWYQQALGLGLQFLLWYDEGEERNRGNFPPRFSGRQFPNYSSELNVNALELEDSALYLCASTNAQARGQFFGPGTRLTVL.

The chain joins TRBV10-3 to TRBJ2-1, with 13 bases matching TRBD2. CDR1 ENHRY and CDR2 SYGVKD come from the germline V gene. The CDR3 sequence is 14 residues long. V was clipped by 6 bases and J by 6 bases; unmatched bases: 2. CDR3 nucleotide sequence: TGTGCCATCAGCGGGACTAGCGGGGTCAATGAGCAGTTCTTC. Its translation: CAISGTSGVNEQFF.

V usage is TRBV29-1 and J usage is TRBJ1-1, with 7 bases fitting TRBD1. Germline CDR1 SQVTM, CDR2 ANQGSEA. Unmatched junction bases numbered 8, after V lost 7 bases and J lost 9 bases. The CDR3 totals 11 residues. Written as DNA, the CDR3 is TGCAGCGGGATGACAGGGTCGCAAGCTTTCTTT. Residues: CSGMTGSQAFF.